The 5 T cell receptor beta chains below come from one sample, sequenced in a study of OX40 agonist ivuxolimab in advanced cancers. The method was immunoSEQ multiplex PCR; TCRdb's version includes in-frame clones alone and lacks a portion of them. Among about 15,000 clones listed, 81% were seen once. Source: CD4+ or CD8+ T cells sorted from blood, taken in a trial of the OX40 agonist ivuxolimab. All receptors come from an adult with an advanced solid tumor such as melanoma, head and neck, liver or kidney cancer.

In regard to this clone: One base separates it from a far larger clone, so it is likely a read error. CDR3 protein: CAWREFQGFNSPLHF. CDR3 coding DNA: TGTGCCTGGAGAGAATTCCAGGGGTTTAATTCACCCCTCCACTTC. The gene calls are TRBV30 and TRBJ2-7, with D possibly matching TRBD1 (6 bases). The germline CDR1 and CDR2 sequences are GTSNPN and SVGIG (reference sequence). The CDR3 runs to 15 residues. The full variable domain, with the rest looked up from reference TRBV30 and TRBJ2-7, is SQTIHQWPATLVQPVGSPLSLECTVEGTSNPNLYWYRQAAGRGLQLLFYSVGIGQISSEVPQNLSASRPQDRQFILSSKKLLLSDSGFYLCAWREFQGFNSPLHFGPGTRLTVT.

V and J are TRBV6-1 and TRBJ1-2, with TRBD1 identical over 7 bases. The CDR3 spans 15 residues. Per the germline V gene, CDR1 is MNHNS and CDR2 is SASEGT. Unmatched junction bases numbered 14, after V lost 9 bases and J lost 4 bases. CDR3 coding DNA: TGTGCCAGTTCGACATCCGGGACAGCCCTCTATGGCTACACCTTC. Amino acid sequence: CASSTSGTALYGYTF.

This clone was seen once. The chain is built from TRBV28 and TRBJ2-1; 7 nucleotides match TRBD2. The CDR3 is 14 amino acids. Unmatched junction bases numbered 5, after V lost 2 bases and J lost 7 bases. Looked up from germline, CDR1 is MDHEN and CDR2 is SYDVKM. CDR3 bases: TGTGCCAGCAGTTTAGGGGGGAGGGTGAATGAGCAGTTCTTC. It yields the protein CASSLGGRVNEQFF.

This chain links TRBV7-9 with TRBJ2-7; 8 positions agree with TRBD2. CDR1 is SEHNR and CDR2 is FQNEAQ in the germline V gene (reference sequence). CDR3 length: 13 amino acids. Losses at the gene ends were 8 bases for V and 3 bases for J; bases not matched to a gene: 6. The CDR3 region has the DNA TGTGCCAGCGCCACTAGCGGAATCTACGAGCAGTACTTC. It specifies CASATSGIYEQYF.

The chain is built from TRBV11-2 and TRBJ2-7, with D uncertain. With 5 bases removed from V and 5 bases from J, the gap between germline ends came to 19 bases. Looked up from germline, CDR1 is SGHAT and CDR2 is FQNNGV. The CDR3 is 15 amino acids. Written as DNA, the CDR3 is TGTGCCAGCAGCGAAGTTGTGGGCACCCGGGACGAGCAGTACTTC. Translated, it gives CASSEVVGTRDEQYF.